This T cell receptor beta chain originates from a study of T cell responses to AZD1222 COVID-19 vaccine. A note on this clone: Its specificity is not known.

The CDR3 totals 12 residues. Looked up from germline, CDR1 is SNHLY and CDR2 is FYNNEI. J lost 4 bases, V lost 6 bases, and 1 base had no gene match. Overall study results and limits: Donor demographics were predominantly white British with a female majority; clonal diversity may be underestimated. Spike-specific TCR repertoires showed rising breadth and depth after two AZD1222 doses.

Generated by immunoSEQ multiplex PCR, the TCRdb table keeps only in-frame clones and is missing some. The sample holds some 180,000 clones; approximately 90% are singletons and the top ten take less than 4.5%. This clonotype was obtained from an adult who received the MenACWY meningococcal vaccine as a control. The material was peripheral blood, obtained 28 days after the second dose of the MenACWY control vaccine. The V gene is TRBV2, the J gene TRBJ2-5; 8 bases align to TRBD2. The CDR3 DNA reads TGTGCCAGCAGGGGACTAGGAGAGACCCAGTACTTC. As protein: CASRGLGETQYF. Looking up the rest from reference TRBV2 and TRBJ2-5 gives the full variable domain: EPEVTQTPSHQVTQMGQEVILRCVPISNHLYFYWYRQILGQKVEFLVSFYNNEISEKSEIFDDQFSVERPDGSNFTLKIRSTKLEDSAMYFCASRGLGETQYFGPGTRLLVL.